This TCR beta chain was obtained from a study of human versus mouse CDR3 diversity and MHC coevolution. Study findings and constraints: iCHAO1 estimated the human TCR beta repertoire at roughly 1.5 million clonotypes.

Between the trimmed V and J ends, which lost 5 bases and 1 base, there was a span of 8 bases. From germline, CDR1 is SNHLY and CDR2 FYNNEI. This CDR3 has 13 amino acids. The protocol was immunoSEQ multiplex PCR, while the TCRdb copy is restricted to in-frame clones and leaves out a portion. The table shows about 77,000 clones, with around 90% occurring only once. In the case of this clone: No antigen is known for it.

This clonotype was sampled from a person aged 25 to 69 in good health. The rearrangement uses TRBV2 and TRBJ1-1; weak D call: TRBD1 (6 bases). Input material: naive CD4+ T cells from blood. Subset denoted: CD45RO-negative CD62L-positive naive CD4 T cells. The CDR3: CASSSDRNTEAFF. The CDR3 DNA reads TGTGCCAGCAGTTCGGACAGGAACACTGAAGCTTTCTTT.